These 25 T cell receptor beta chains were all obtained from the same sample, sequenced in a study of blood T cell repertoires in COVID-19. Clones were read by immunoSEQ multiplex PCR, and TCRdb kept only the in-frame ones, dropping some. The sample consists of 55,000 to 80,000 clones, 88% of them appearing once. Input material: peripheral blood. These receptors all come from a man aged 50 to 59 with acute or convalescent COVID-19.

The V and J genes are TRBV7-8 and TRBJ2-3, with 11 bases identical to TRBD2. The V and J ends lost 5 bases and 4 bases, in that order; junction bases with no gene match: 8. The germline gives CDR1 SGHVS, CDR2 FQNEAQ. The CDR3 runs to 16 residues. As DNA, the CDR3 is TGTGCCAGCAGCACCTCTAGCGGGGGGTCTCCAGATACGCAGTATTTT. Protein: CASSTSSGGSPDTQYF.

V gene TRBV10-3 combines with J gene TRBJ1-1; 7 bases line up with TRBD1. The CDR3 spans 14 residues. The J segment lost 6 bases and the V segment lost 0 bases, leaving 4 bases of the junction unmatched. CDR1 and CDR2 (germline): ENHRY, SYGVKD. CDR3 nucleotides: TGTGCCATCAGTGAGTCGAGACAGGGCTCTGAAGCTTTCTTT. It codes for CAISESRQGSEAFF.

The rearrangement joins TRBV30 to TRBJ2-1; TRBD1 is a possible D gene (8 bases). Trimming shortened V by 5 bases and J by 8 bases, and 16 bases separated the two germline ends. Germline V gives CDR1 GTSNPN, CDR2 SVGIG (reference sequence). CDR3 length: 13 residues. As DNA, the CDR3 is TGTGCCTGGCTAAACAGGGGGAGGGATGAGCAGTTCTTC. This gives the protein CAWLNRGRDEQFF.

The chain carries TRBV7-9 and TRBJ1-5; a possible D gene is TRBD1 (5 bases). The CDR3 sequence is 13 residues long. Trimming removed 3 bases at V and 6 bases at J, with 9 bases between. Germline CDR1 reads SEHNR; CDR2 reads FQNEAQ (reference sequence). CDR3 coding DNA: TGTGCCAGCAGCTTGGGGGGGAGTCAGCCCCAGCATTTT. Translated, it gives CASSLGGSQPQHF.

V gene TRBV3-1 (or the pseudogene TRBV3-2) combines with J gene TRBJ1-2, with D perhaps TRBD1 (5 bases). V was shortened by 4 bases and J by 4 bases, with 10 bases between the two germline ends. The CDR3 consists of 13 residues. Germline V CDR1 and CDR2: LGHDT, YNNKEL (reference sequence). CDR3 nucleotide sequence: TGTGCCAGCAGCCCCCAGGGAGGCTATGGCTACACCTTC. This gives the protein CASSPQGGYGYTF.

V and J are TRBV2 and TRBJ1-1; TRBD1 might be the D (6 bases). CDR1 and CDR2 (germline): SNHLY, FYNNEI. The length of the CDR3 is 14 residues. V lost 4 bases and J 4 bases, leaving 13 bases between the germline ends. This chain's CDR3 is CASSAATGGTEAFF. As DNA, the CDR3 is TGTGCCAGCAGTGCCGCGACAGGAGGCACTGAAGCTTTCTTT.

The chain recombines TRBV18 with TRBJ2-7; TRBD1 aligns across 9 bases. The V gene end was trimmed by 6 bases and the J gene end by 4 bases; junction bases not matched to a gene: 7. CDR3 length: 14 residues. CDR1 is KGHSH, CDR2 LQKENI, per germline. The CDR3 loop is CASSHDRGRYEQYF. DNA for the CDR3: TGTGCCAGCTCCCACGACAGGGGGAGATACGAGCAGTACTTC.

J is TRBJ2-4 and V is TRBV15; TRBD2 matches at 11 bases. Germline CDR1 LNHNV, CDR2 YYDKDF (reference sequence). The ends lost 3 bases at V and 0 bases at J; junction bases unmatched: 7. The length of the CDR3 is 18 residues. DNA of the CDR3: TGTGCCACCAGCAGGTCGACTAGCGGGGAGCTAGCCAAAAACATTCAGTACTTC. This encodes CATSRSTSGELAKNIQYF.

The chain has TRBV11-2 and TRBJ2-1, with 13 bases fitting TRBD2. This CDR3 region has 15 residues. Trimming removed 6 bases from V and 8 bases from J; junction bases left unmatched: 7. CDR1 is SGHAT and CDR2 is FQNNGV in the germline V gene. CDR3 sequence reads: CASSRLAGGLDEQFF. CDR3 coding DNA: TGTGCCAGCAGTCGACTAGCGGGGGGTCTCGATGAGCAGTTCTTC.

The rearrangement joins TRBV18 to TRBJ1-1; weak D call: TRBD1 (6 bases). V was trimmed by 2 bases and J by 6 bases, leaving 10 bases between them. The CDR3 runs to 13 residues. Germline CDR1 and CDR2: KGHSH and LQKENI. The CDR3 sequence is CASSPRQESEAFF. CDR3 nucleotides: TGTGCCAGCTCACCAAGACAGGAATCTGAAGCTTTCTTT. Based on the CDR3 plus reference TRBV18 and TRBJ1-1, the full variable domain is NAGVMQNPRHLVRRRGQEARLRCSPMKGHSHVYWYRQLPEEGLKFMVYLQKENIIDESGMPKERFSAEFPKEGPSILRIQQVVRGDSAAYFCASSPRQESEAFFGQGTRLTVV.

The rearrangement links TRBV3-1 (or the pseudogene TRBV3-2) to TRBJ1-2, with no clear D. The CDR3 has 15 amino acids. Between the trimmed V and J ends, which lost 4 bases and 0 bases, there was a span of 12 bases. Germline assignment: CDR1 LGHDT and CDR2 YNNKEL (reference sequence). Here the CDR3 DNA reads TGTGCCAGCAGCCCAGCGGCCACCGCTAACTATGGCTACACCTTC. Its translation is CASSPAATANYGYTF.

The V call is TRBV18, the J call TRBJ2-1; TRBD2 aligns across 7 bases. This CDR3 has 17 amino acids. Germline V gene data show CDR1 as KGHSH and CDR2 as LQKENI. With V trimmed by 2 bases and J by 8 bases, 15 bases remained unmatched. The CDR3 nucleotides read TGTGCCAGCTCACCAACGGAGAGCGGGGCCAGCTTCGATGAGCAGTTCTTC. This sequence encodes CASSPTESGASFDEQFF.

V gene TRBV7-9 combines with J gene TRBJ1-2, with 7 bases lining up with TRBD1. CDR1 SEHNR and CDR2 FQNEAQ come from the germline V gene (reference sequence). Trimming took 10 bases from V and 4 from J; bases not matched to a gene: 6. This CDR3 has 12 amino acids. The CDR3 is CATEGGRYGYTF. In DNA form, the CDR3 reads TGTGCCACTGAAGGGGGCCGCTATGGCTACACCTTC. Full variable domain (outside the CDR3, taken from reference TRBV7-9 and TRBJ1-2): DTGVSQNPRHKITKRGQNVTFRCDPISEHNRLYWYRQTLGQGPEFLTYFQNEAQLEKSRLLSDRFSAERPKGSFSTLEIQRTEQGDSAMYLCATEGGRYGYTFGSGTRLTVV.

The chain recombines TRBV24-1 with TRBJ1-4; maybe TRBD1 (6 bases). Germline V CDR1 and CDR2: KGHDR, SFDVKD. V was shortened by 11 bases and J by 8 bases, with 17 bases between the two germline ends. There are 13 residues in the CDR3. The CDR3 DNA reads as TGTGCCATCTTAGGGGGGGGTGAAGAAAAACTGTTTTTT. It is translated as CAILGGGEEKLFF.

The chain is built from TRBV16 and TRBJ1-6; 9 bases are shared with TRBD1. There are 21 residues in the CDR3. CDR1 and CDR2 (germline): KGHSY, FQNENV. With 4 bases clipped from V and 0 bases from J, the junction kept 16 bases outside the gene matches. The CDR3 region is CASSPQGRWDRAFSYNSPLHF. The DNA for the CDR3 is TGTGCCAGCAGCCCGCAAGGGAGGTGGGACAGGGCCTTCTCCTATAATTCACCCCTCCACTTT.

This chain connects TRBV3-1 (or the pseudogene TRBV3-2) to TRBJ2-3, with D tentatively TRBD2 (6 bases). The CDR3 extends over 16 amino acids. Trimming cost V 2 bases and J 6 bases, with 18 bases left between them. The germline CDR1 and CDR2 sequences are LGHDT and YNNKEL (reference sequence). Here the CDR3 reads CASSQMRSSGGDTQYF. The DNA of the CDR3 is TGTGCCAGCAGCCAAATGAGGTCTTCCGGAGGGGATACGCAGTATTTT.

The rearrangement uses TRBV19 and TRBJ2-1, with 7 bases that match TRBD1. This CDR3 is built from 17 residues. With V trimmed by 7 bases and J by 5 bases, 17 bases remained unmatched. CDR1 and CDR2 (germline): LNHDA, SQIVND (reference sequence). Here the CDR3 reads CASTPPLGTEGDNEQFF. The CDR3 DNA sequence: TGTGCCAGTACCCCTCCACTCGGGACAGAAGGGGACAATGAGCAGTTCTTC.

This chain links TRBV7-9 with TRBJ1-1, with 11 nucleotides matching TRBD1. CDR1 SEHNR and CDR2 FQNEAQ come from the germline V gene (reference sequence). The J segment lost 4 bases and the V segment lost 3 bases, leaving 1 base of the junction unmatched. The length of the CDR3 is 14 residues. CDR3 sequence: CASSFGTGGTEAFF. The CDR3 DNA reads TGTGCCAGCAGCTTTGGGACAGGGGGCACTGAAGCTTTCTTT.

The rearrangement joins TRBV5-1 to TRBJ1-4, with D unclear. The V and J ends lost 1 base and 6 bases respectively, with 10 bases between them. The CDR3 runs to 14 residues. Germline V gene lookup returns CDR1 SGHRS and CDR2 YFSETQ. The CDR3: CASSLIPGDEKLFF. The CDR3 DNA follows: TGCGCCAGCAGCTTGATCCCGGGAGATGAAAAACTGTTTTTT.

The chain recombines TRBV4-2 with TRBJ2-5; 7 positions agree with TRBD1. Germline CDR1 reads LGHNA; CDR2 reads YNFKEQ. The CDR3 covers 15 residues. The V segment lost 1 base and the J segment 5 bases; nucleotides outside the gene matches: 7. CDR3 amino acids: CASSQVSGQEETQYF. DNA for the CDR3: TGTGCCAGCAGCCAAGTATCTGGACAGGAGGAGACCCAGTACTTC.

This chain connects TRBV28 to TRBJ1-2; D is ambiguous. Germline loops: CDR1 MDHEN, CDR2 SYDVKM. The CDR3 covers 10 residues. Trimming took off 6 bases at V and 7 bases at J, with 6 bases between the two ends. The CDR3 region has the DNA TGTGCCAGCAGGCGTTCTGGCTACACCTTC. This codes for CASRRSGYTF.

The chain has TRBV29-1 and TRBJ2-7; possible D gene TRBD2, 6 bases. Deletions cut 7 bases from V and 2 bases from J, with 9 bases between. The CDR3 has 11 residues. Germline V gene data show CDR1 as SQVTM and CDR2 as ANQGSEA. CDR3 bases: TGCAGCGGGGGGGAGACCTACGAGCAGTACTTC. This translates into CSGGETYEQYF.

The chain combines TRBV19 with TRBJ2-3, with TRBD1 identical over 8 bases. The CDR3 loop spans 15 amino acids. CDR1 LNHDA and CDR2 SQIVND come from the germline V gene (reference sequence). J lost 4 bases, V lost 7 bases, and 10 bases had no gene match. The CDR3 spells CASTFRQGLADTQYF. The CDR3 coding sequence is TGTGCCAGTACCTTTAGACAGGGGTTGGCAGATACGCAGTATTTT.

The chain is built from TRBV5-4 and TRBJ2-7, with D maybe TRBD2 (5 bases). This CDR3 is 13 amino acids long. Germline V lookup: CDR1 SGHNT, CDR2 YYREEE (reference sequence). Between the trimmed V and J ends, which lost 3 bases and 5 bases, there was a span of 12 bases. CDR3 sequence reads: CASSSTEADEQYF. DNA of the CDR3: TGTGCCAGCAGCTCCACGGAGGCCGACGAGCAGTACTTC.

The chain carries TRBV2 and TRBJ2-2; TRBD2 might be the D (5 bases). The CDR3 loop spans 14 amino acids. Germline V gene lookup returns CDR1 SNHLY and CDR2 FYNNEI. Trimming cost V 6 bases and J 6 bases, with 14 bases left between them. The CDR3 region has the DNA TGTGCCAGCAGCGAGGACTTAGCGTCCGGGGAGCTGTTTTTT. Its protein product is CASSEDLASGELFF.